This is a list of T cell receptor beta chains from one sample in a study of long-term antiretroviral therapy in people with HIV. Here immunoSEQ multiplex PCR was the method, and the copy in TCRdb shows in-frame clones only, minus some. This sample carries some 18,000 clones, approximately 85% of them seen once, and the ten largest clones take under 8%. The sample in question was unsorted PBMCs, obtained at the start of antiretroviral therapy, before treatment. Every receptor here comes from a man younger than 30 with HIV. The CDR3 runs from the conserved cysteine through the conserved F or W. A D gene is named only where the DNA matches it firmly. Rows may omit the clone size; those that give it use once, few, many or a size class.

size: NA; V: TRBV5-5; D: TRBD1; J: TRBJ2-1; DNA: TGTGCCAGCAGCTTAGACAGGGGGTACAATGAGCAGTTCTTC; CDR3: CASSLDRGYNEQFF
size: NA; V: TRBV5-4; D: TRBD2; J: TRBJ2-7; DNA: TGTGCCAGCAGCGGACCGACTAGCGGGAAGTACGAGCAGTACTTC; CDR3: CASSGPTSGKYEQYF
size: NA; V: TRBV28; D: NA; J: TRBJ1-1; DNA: TGTGCCAGCAGTTTAATGAGGGGTTCGGCCACTGAAGCTTTCTTT; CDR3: CASSLMRGSATEAFF
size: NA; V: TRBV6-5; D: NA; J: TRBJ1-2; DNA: TGTGCCAGCAGTTACTCGGGGCAGGGGTCAGAAGGCTACACCTTC; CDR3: CASSYSGQGSEGYTF
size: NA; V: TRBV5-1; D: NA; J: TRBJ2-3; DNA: TGCGCCAGCAGCTTGACAGCAGGGTCAGATACGCAGTATTTT; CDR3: CASSLTAGSDTQYF
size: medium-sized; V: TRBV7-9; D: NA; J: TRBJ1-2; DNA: TGTGCCAGCAGCTCCTCGGTTTTTAGGGCGAACTATGGCTACACCTTC; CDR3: CASSSSVFRANYGYTF
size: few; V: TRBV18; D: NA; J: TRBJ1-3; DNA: TGTGCCAGCTCACCGCGGAAGGACCGATCTCTTGAAAACACCATATATTTT; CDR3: CASSPRKDRSLENTIYF
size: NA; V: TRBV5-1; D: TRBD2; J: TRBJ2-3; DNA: TGCGCCAGCAGCTCGGGACTAGCCACAGATACGCAGTATTTT; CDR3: CASSSGLATDTQYF
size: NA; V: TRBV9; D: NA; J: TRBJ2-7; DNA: TGTGCCAGCAGCGTAGAGTCTAGTTCGGTCTACGAGCAGTACTTC; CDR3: CASSVESSSVYEQYF
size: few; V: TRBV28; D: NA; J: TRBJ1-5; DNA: TGTGCCAGCAGTTTGGGACTTTATAATCAGCCCCAGCATTTT; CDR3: CASSLGLYNQPQHF
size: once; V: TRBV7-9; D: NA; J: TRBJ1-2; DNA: TGTGCCAGCAGCTTAGCGGCAGGGTCTTGGTATGGCTACACCTTC; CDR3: CASSLAAGSWYGYTF
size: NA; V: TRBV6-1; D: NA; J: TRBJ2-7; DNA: TGTGCCAGCACTATCTCCAGGGGCTACGAGCAGTACTTC; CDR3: CASTISRGYEQYF
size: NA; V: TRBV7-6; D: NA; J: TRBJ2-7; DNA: TGTGCCAGCAGCTTAGCGGGGCGCGAGCAGTACTTC; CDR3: CASSLAGREQYF
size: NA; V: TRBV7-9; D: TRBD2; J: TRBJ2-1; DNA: TGTGCCAGCAGCCCCTTAGCGGGCGGCAATGAGCAGTTCTTC; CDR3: CASSPLAGGNEQFF
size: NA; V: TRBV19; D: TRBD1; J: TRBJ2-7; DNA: TGTGCCAGTAGTAAGAGGGGGCGCCCCTACGAGCAGTACTTC; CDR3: CASSKRGRPYEQYF
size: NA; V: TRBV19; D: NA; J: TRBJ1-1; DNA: TGTGCCAGTAGCCCTAGAAATTTGAACACTGAAGCTTTCTTT; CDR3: CASSPRNLNTEAFF
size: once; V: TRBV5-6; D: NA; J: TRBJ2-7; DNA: TGTGCCAGCAGCTTGGTTGTTAGCGAGCAGTACTTC; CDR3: CASSLVVSEQYF
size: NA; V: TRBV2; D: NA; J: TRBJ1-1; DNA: TGTGCCAGCAGTGAAACGGGGATCCGGAACCCTGACGCTTTCTTT; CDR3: CASSETGIRNPDAFF
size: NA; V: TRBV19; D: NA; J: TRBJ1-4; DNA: TGTGCCAGTAGTATCCTCCTCTTTAATGAAAAACTGTTTTTT; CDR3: CASSILLFNEKLFF
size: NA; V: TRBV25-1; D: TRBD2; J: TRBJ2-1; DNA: TGTGCCAGCTCAGCCCTAGCGGGAGCTTCGTACAATGAGCAGTTCTTC; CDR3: CASSALAGASYNEQFF
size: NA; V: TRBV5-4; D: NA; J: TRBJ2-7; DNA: TGTGCCAGCAGCTTGGAGTTGGGGGGTGCGGGGTCGAGCTACGAGCAGTACTTC; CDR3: CASSLELGGAGSSYEQYF
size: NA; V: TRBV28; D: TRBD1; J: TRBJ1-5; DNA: TGTGCCAGCAGTTTAGGGTCAGGGGGTAGCAATCAGCCCCAGCATTTT; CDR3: CASSLGSGGSNQPQHF
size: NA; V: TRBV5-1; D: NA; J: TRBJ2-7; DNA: TGCGCCAGCAGCTGGGGACTCGGATACTACGAGCAGTACTTC; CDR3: CASSWGLGYYEQYF
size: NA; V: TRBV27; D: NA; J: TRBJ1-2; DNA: TGTGCCAGCAGTCCGGCAGGGGTAGCTAACTATGGCTACACCTTC; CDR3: CASSPAGVANYGYTF
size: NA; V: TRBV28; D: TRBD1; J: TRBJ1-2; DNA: TGTGCCAGCAGTTCCGGACAGGGAATGTGGGGCTACACCTTC; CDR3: CASSSGQGMWGYTF
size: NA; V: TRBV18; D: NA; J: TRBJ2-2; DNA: TGTGCCAGCTCACCACCGTTCGGAAACCACACCGGGGAGCTGTTTTTT; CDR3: CASSPPFGNHTGELFF
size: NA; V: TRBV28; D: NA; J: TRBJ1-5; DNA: TGTGCCAGCGTGGGCGGGGGGTATCAGCCCCAGCATTTT; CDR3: CASVGGGYQPQHF
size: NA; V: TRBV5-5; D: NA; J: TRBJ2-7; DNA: TGTGCCAACAGGTCTTGGGGAGAATCCTACGAGCAGTACTTC; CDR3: CANRSWGESYEQYF
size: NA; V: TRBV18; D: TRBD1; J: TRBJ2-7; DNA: TGTGCCAGCTCGCCAGGACAGGCCATCTCCTACGAGCAGTACTTC; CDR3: CASSPGQAISYEQYF
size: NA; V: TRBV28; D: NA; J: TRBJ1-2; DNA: TGTGCCAGCAGTTCCCGGGGGGGCGGGAGGTATGGCTACACCTTC; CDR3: CASSSRGGGRYGYTF
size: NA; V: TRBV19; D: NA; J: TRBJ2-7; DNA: TGTGCCAGTAGACCCAGGAGCGGTTCCTACGAGCAGTACTTC; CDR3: CASRPRSGSYEQYF
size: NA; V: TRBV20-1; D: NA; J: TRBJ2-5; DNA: TGCAGTGCTAGTGGAGAGACCCAGTACTTC; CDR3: CSASGETQYF
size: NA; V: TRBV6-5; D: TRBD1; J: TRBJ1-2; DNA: TGTGCCAGCAGCCAACTCGGACAGGAGAGGTTTGGCTACACCTTC; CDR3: CASSQLGQERFGYTF
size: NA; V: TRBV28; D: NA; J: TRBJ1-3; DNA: TGTGCCAGCAGTTCGGACAGCTCTGGAAACACCATATATTTT; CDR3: CASSSDSSGNTIYF
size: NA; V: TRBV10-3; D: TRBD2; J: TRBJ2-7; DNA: TGTGCCACCACCTCCCCGGGACTAGCGGCCTACGAGCAGTACTTC; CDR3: CATTSPGLAAYEQYF
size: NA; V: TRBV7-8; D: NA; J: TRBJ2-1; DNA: TGTGCCAGCAGCTTCCATCGTCTAGGTATTTACAATGAGCAGTTCTTC; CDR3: CASSFHRLGIYNEQFF
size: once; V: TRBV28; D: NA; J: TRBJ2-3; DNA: TGTGCCAGCACCGAGGGCGGGGTCTTCACAGATACGCAGTATTTT; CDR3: CASTEGGVFTDTQYF
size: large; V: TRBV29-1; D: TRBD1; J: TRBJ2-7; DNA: TGCAGCGTTGAAGTAGGGGACAGGGGCTACGAGCAGTACTTC; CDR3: CSVEVGDRGYEQYF
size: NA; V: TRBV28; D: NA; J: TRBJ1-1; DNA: TGTGCCAGCAGTTTATTGGGGAACACTGAAGCTTTCTTT; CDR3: CASSLLGNTEAFF
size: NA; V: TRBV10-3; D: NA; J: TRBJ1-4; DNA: TGTGCCACGGGAGACAGAGAAAAACTGTTTTTT; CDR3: CATGDREKLFF
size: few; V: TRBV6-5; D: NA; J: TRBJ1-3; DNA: TGTGCCAGCAGTTACGGGGCCAGAAACACCATATATTTT; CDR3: CASSYGARNTIYF
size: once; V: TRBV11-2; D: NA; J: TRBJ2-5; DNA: TGTGCCAGCAGCTTATGGGACGTGGAGACCCAGTACTTC; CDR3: CASSLWDVETQYF
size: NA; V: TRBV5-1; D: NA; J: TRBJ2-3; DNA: TGCGCCAGCAGCTTAAATGGGGGAACCCTTAACGTAGATACGCAGTATTTT; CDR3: CASSLNGGTLNVDTQYF
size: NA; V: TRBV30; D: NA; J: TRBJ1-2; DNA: TGTGCCTGGAGTGTACGACAGGAGGGGGGCTACACCTTC; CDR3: CAWSVRQEGGYTF
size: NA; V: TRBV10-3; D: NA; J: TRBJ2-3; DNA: TGTGCCATCGGGGTGGGCGGTTCTAGCACAGATACGCAGTATTTT; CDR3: CAIGVGGSSTDTQYF
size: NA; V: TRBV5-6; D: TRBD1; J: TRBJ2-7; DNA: TGTGCCAGCAGCTTGGGGCCCGGGACAGGGGGCCGCGAGCAGTACTTC; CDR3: CASSLGPGTGGREQYF
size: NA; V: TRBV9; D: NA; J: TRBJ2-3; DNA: TGTGCCAGCAGCGCGGGAGATACGCAGTATTTT; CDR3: CASSAGDTQYF
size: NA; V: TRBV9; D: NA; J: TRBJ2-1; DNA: TGTGCCAGCAGCGTAGGCTCAGGGATCAATGAGCAGTTCTTC; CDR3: CASSVGSGINEQFF
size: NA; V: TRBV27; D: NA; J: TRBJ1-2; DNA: TGTGCCAGCAGTTTATCGGGGGGGGATGGCTACACCTTC; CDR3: CASSLSGGDGYTF
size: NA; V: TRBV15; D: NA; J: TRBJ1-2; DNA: TGTGCCACCAGCAGAGTACCAGGGACACGCTATGGCTACACCTTC; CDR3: CATSRVPGTRYGYTF
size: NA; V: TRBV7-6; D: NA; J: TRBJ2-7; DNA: TGTGCCAGCAGCCCCGGGACGGGACCCGAGCAGTACTTC; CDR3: CASSPGTGPEQYF
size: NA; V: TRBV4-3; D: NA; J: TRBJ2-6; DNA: TGCGCCAGCAGCCAAGAACGGGGCTCTGGGGCCAACGTCCTGACTTTC; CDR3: CASSQERGSGANVLTF